The entry below gives a single T cell receptor (beta chain) sequence along with its context. Its antigen is currently not known. There are no base qualities to consult, and no much larger clone falls within one base. From a lookup of the germline V gene, CDR1 and CDR2 are ENHRY and SYGVKD. The CDR3 covers 13 residues, taking in both the cysteine and the phenylalanine. Only the CDR3 region is kept as DNA, spanning 39 bases read in frame from base 1. A distance of 13 bases separates the germline ends of V and J, which lose 7 bases and 4 bases respectively. The entry originates in a study of blood T cell repertoires in COVID-19 (dated by TCRdb to 2020 to 2021). Looking at the study overall: Samples covering the acute and convalescent phases of COVID-19 were provided by collaborators in the United States, Italy and Spain. Samples came from the ongoing ImmuneRACE study (first 160 participants) plus 1,254 subjects from 6 global collaborators. A freely available public database, intended as a resource for researchers studying the immune response to SARS-CoV-2, is where the repertoires were released. Where available, HLA class I and class II types were obtained from metadata supplied by the sample provider rather than from assay-based typing. The material from the prospective study consisted of cDNA or gDNA derived from T cells, B-cell-depleted T cells, or PBMCs. Nearly every sample came with metadata listing a de-identified subject ID, COVID-19 status, age in years and sex. Subjects who had been exposed to COVID-19, were actively infected with it, or had recovered from it provided the deeply sampled blood TCRbeta repertoires that made up the dataset.

Broader findings and caveats from the paper: How much clinical and demographic metadata was included differed by source and by participant, and the metadata was provided uncurated.

In Seattle, one collaborating source enrolled patients while the infection was active and tracked those patients longitudinally over the course of disease. Whole blood was collected in K2EDTA tubes by collaborating institutions according to the institutions' own protocols. Collaborator samples were shipped for TCRbeta analysis as frozen whole blood, isolated PBMCs, or DNA extracted from either sample type. The immunoSEQ Assay, a bias-controlled multiplex PCR, was used to amplify TCRbeta CDR3 regions from genomic DNA. Concerning the study's data processing: The number of nucleated cells in each sample was estimated from the amplification of reference gene primers within the assay. To quantify the absolute abundance of each unique TCRbeta CDR3 rearrangement, sequence reads were collapsed and filtered. For each sample, productive Simpson clonality was calculated by taking the square root of Simpson's diversity index across productive rearrangements. TCRdb limited this immuneACCESS table to in-frame rearrangements with V and J called. A share of clones is missing; checked studies link under half to unresolved V genes, and the rest is unexplained. D and trimming come from the DNA, and the V and J calls and clone size come from that table. Across this sample there are 100,000 to 150,000 clones, with about 89% seen only once. Around 4.2% of the sample is held by the ten biggest clonotypes.

The rearrangement combines TRBV10-3 with TRBJ1-2; the D gene cannot be resolved reliably. Sample: peripheral blood. The sequence was obtained from a man in his sixties with COVID-19, enrolled during active disease. CDR3 reads: CAIKNAQSYGYTF. The DNA reads as follows: TGTGCCATCAAAAACGCACAGAGCTATGGCTACACCTTC.